This passage covers 17 T cell receptor beta chains from one sample sequenced in a study of cytomegalovirus exposure and HLA in healthy donors. Researchers ran the PCR with 60 Vbeta and 13 Jbeta primers. This table comes from immunoSEQ multiplex PCR, and its TCRdb copy is limited to in-frame clones, with some not included. The profile covers over 75,000 clones, with approximately 85% appearing a single time and approximately 3% taken by the ten largest. The sample taken for sequencing was PBMCs. These receptors all come from a man aged 25-45 years in good health and CMV-seropositive.

The V and J genes are TRBV28 and TRBJ2-1; 7 bases are shared with TRBD2. With V trimmed by 5 bases and J by 9 bases, 13 bases remained unmatched. Germline CDR1 and CDR2: MDHEN and SYDVKM. The CDR3 contains 15 residues. CDR3 nucleotides: TGTGCCAGCAGTCCCGGACTAGGGGTGGGGGGTGAGCAGTTCTTC. Its translation: CASSPGLGVGGEQFF.

This chain connects TRBV9 to TRBJ2-2; a weak D match, TRBD1 (5 bases). The V gene lost 4 bases and the J gene lost 5 bases, with 15 bases spanning the gap. This CDR3 has 15 amino acids. The V gene's germline CDR1 is SGDLS and CDR2 YYNGEE. The CDR3 coding sequence is TGTGCCAGCAGCCCAGGTGGGGCCAGAACCGGGGAGCTGTTTTTT. Translating gives CASSPGGARTGELFF.

This clone was detected only a few times. The rearrangement links TRBV28 to TRBJ1-2; D is unresolved. Germline CDR1 is MDHEN and CDR2 is SYDVKM. This CDR3 contains 15 residues. V lost 3 bases to trimming and J lost 2 bases, with 13 bases between them. As DNA, the CDR3 is TGTGCCAGCAGTTTGTCGGGGATTATAAACTATGGCTACACCTTC. This sequence encodes CASSLSGIINYGYTF.

The gene calls are TRBV4-1 and TRBJ2-7, with 7 bases aligning to TRBD2. Germline V CDR1 and CDR2: MGHRA, YSYEKL. The V and J ends lost 0 bases and 0 bases, in that order; junction bases with no gene match: 8. This CDR3 is 17 amino acids long. Here the CDR3 DNA reads TGCGCCAGCAGCCAAGATACGGCTAGCGGTAGCTCCTACGAGCAGTACTTC. This codes for CASSQDTASGSSYEQYF.

The V gene is TRBV27, the J gene TRBJ2-7, with TRBD1 matching over 9 bases. There are 14 residues in the CDR3. The germline CDR1 and CDR2 sequences are MNHEY and SMNVEV (reference sequence). Losses at the gene ends were 7 bases for V and 2 bases for J; bases not matched to a gene: 6. The DNA of the CDR3 is TGTGCCAGCACTCACAGGGGGCGCACCTACGAGCAGTACTTC. Residues: CASTHRGRTYEQYF.

The rearrangement links TRBV2 to TRBJ2-1; TRBD2 aligns across 7 bases. V shed 2 bases and J 5 bases; nucleotides not matched to a gene: 6. The germline CDR1 and CDR2 sequences are SNHLY and FYNNEI. The CDR3 covers 15 residues. This CDR3 is CASSETASGHNEQFF. The CDR3 region has the DNA TGTGCCAGCAGTGAAACGGCTAGCGGTCACAATGAGCAGTTCTTC.

There are a few counts of this clone. V gene TRBV13 combines with J gene TRBJ1-1; possibly TRBD1 for D (5 bases). Trimming took off 4 bases at V and 6 bases at J, with 6 bases between the two ends. In germline, CDR1 is PRHDT, CDR2 FYEKMQ (reference sequence). This CDR3 spans 11 amino acids. The CDR3 protein is CASSWGPEAFF. The CDR3, as DNA: TGTGCCAGCAGCTGGGGCCCTGAAGCTTTCTTT.

This sequence joins TRBV7-2 and TRBJ1-5; D is perhaps TRBD1 (5 bases). Germline V lookup: CDR1 SGHTA, CDR2 FQGNSA. Deletions cut 1 base from V and 7 bases from J, with 8 bases between. CDR3 length: 13 amino acids. The CDR3 DNA follows: TGTGCCAGCAGCTTAGAGGGGTGGCAGCCCCAGCATTTT. It codes for CASSLEGWQPQHF.

This chain uses TRBV27 with TRBJ1-6; D unresolved. Trimming took 3 bases from V and 10 from J, leaving 7 bases between them. The germline V gene has CDR1 MNHEY and CDR2 SMNVEV (reference sequence). CDR3 length equals 12 residues. The CDR3 bases are TGTGCCAGCAGTTTTGGCGGGTCACCCCTCCACTTT. Its translation: CASSFGGSPLHF.

V is TRBV2 and J is TRBJ2-7, with D possibly matching TRBD2 (7 bases). The CDR3 has 14 residues. Germline loops: CDR1 SNHLY, CDR2 FYNNEI. Trimming removed 1 base from V and 5 bases from J, with 12 bases in between. The CDR3 DNA follows: TGTGCCAGCAGTGAAGTTGGCGGGGGCGACGAGCAGTACTTC. Protein sequence: CASSEVGGGDEQYF.

The rearrangement uses TRBV5-1 and TRBJ2-1; a possible D gene is TRBD1 (6 bases). Between the trimmed V and J ends, which lost 0 bases and 5 bases, there was a span of 6 bases. Germline V CDR1 and CDR2: SGHRS, YFSETQ. The CDR3 extends over 13 amino acids. The CDR3 coding sequence is TGCGCCAGCAGCTTGGGGACAGACAATGAGCAGTTCTTC. Its protein product is CASSLGTDNEQFF. Using reference TRBV5-1 and TRBJ2-1 for the parts outside the CDR3, the full variable domain is KAGVTQTPRYLIKTRGQQVTLSCSPISGHRSVSWYQQTPGQGLQFLFEYFSETQRNKGNFPGRFSGRQFSNSRSEMNVSTLELGDSALYLCASSLGTDNEQFFGPGTRLTVL.

With respect to this clone: This CDR3 is also generated by other DNA sequences in the sample. The chain is built from TRBV30 and TRBJ1-1; D may be TRBD1 (5 bases). This CDR3 contains 13 residues. The V gene's germline CDR1 is GTSNPN and CDR2 SVGIG (reference sequence). The V end was cut by 5 bases, the J end by 7 bases, with 17 bases between. The DNA for the CDR3 is TGTGCCTGGTGCAACATGCAGGGCAGTGAAGCTTTCTTT. Encoded protein: CAWCNMQGSEAFF. Complete variable domain (other parts from reference TRBV30 and TRBJ1-1): SQTIHQWPATLVQPVGSPLSLECTVEGTSNPNLYWYRQAAGRGLQLLFYSVGIGQISSEVPQNLSASRPQDRQFILSSKKLLLSDSGFYLCAWCNMQGSEAFFGQGTRLTVV.

The rearrangement links TRBV7-9 to TRBJ2-1; 9 bases fit TRBD2. The ends lost 6 bases at V and 0 bases at J; junction bases unmatched: 3. Germline V gives CDR1 SEHNR, CDR2 FQNEAQ (reference sequence). This CDR3 is built from 15 residues. Here the CDR3 reads CASSPSGISYNEQFF. The CDR3 coding sequence is TGTGCCAGCAGTCCTAGCGGGATCTCCTACAATGAGCAGTTCTTC. Filled out from reference TRBV7-9 and TRBJ2-1, the complete variable domain reads DTGVSQNPRHKITKRGQNVTFRCDPISEHNRLYWYRQTLGQGPEFLTYFQNEAQLEKSRLLSDRFSAERPKGSFSTLEIQRTEQGDSAMYLCASSPSGISYNEQFFGPGTRLTVL.

The chain couples TRBV7-6 to TRBJ2-3; D might be TRBD2 (5 bases). Trimming took 4 bases from V and 0 from J, leaving 17 bases between them. Per germline, CDR1 SGHVS and CDR2 FNYEAQ. CDR3 length: 17 residues. In DNA form, the CDR3 reads TGTGCCAGCAGCTCATTGTCGTTGGCGGGCAGCACAGATACGCAGTATTTT. This sequence encodes CASSSLSLAGSTDTQYF.

This clone was seen a handful of times. CDR3 bases: TGTGCCAGCTCACCGGAGGGAAATCAGCCCCAGCATTTT. Translated, it gives CASSPEGNQPQHF. The chain is built from TRBV18 and TRBJ1-5, with no clear D. CDR1 is KGHSH and CDR2 is LQKENI in the germline V gene. The CDR3 extends over 13 amino acids. Trimming pared 3 bases from V and 4 bases from J, leaving 7 bases between. The complete variable domain, with remaining parts taken from reference TRBV18 and TRBJ1-5, reads NAGVMQNPRHLVRRRGQEARLRCSPMKGHSHVYWYRQLPEEGLKFMVYLQKENIIDESGMPKERFSAEFPKEGPSILRIQQVVRGDSAAYFCASSPEGNQPQHFGDGTRLSIL.

This rearrangement joins TRBV7-2 to TRBJ1-1; D is unclear. The V and J ends lost 5 bases and 2 bases respectively, with 9 bases between them. Germline V gene sequence: CDR1 SGHTA, CDR2 FQGNSA. The CDR3 loop spans 13 amino acids. The CDR3 protein is CASSPRFNTEAFF. The CDR3 DNA sequence: TGTGCCAGCAGCCCTCGGTTTAACACTGAAGCTTTCTTT.

The J gene is TRBJ1-5, the V gene TRBV6-5; D not certain. The CDR3 consists of 15 residues. CDR1 and CDR2 from the germline V gene are MNHEY and SVGAGI. Trimming shortened V by 0 bases and J by 6 bases, and 12 bases separated the two germline ends. This CDR3 reads CASSYSGINGQPQHF. For the CDR3, the DNA is TGTGCCAGCAGTTACTCCGGGATAAACGGTCAGCCCCAGCATTTT.